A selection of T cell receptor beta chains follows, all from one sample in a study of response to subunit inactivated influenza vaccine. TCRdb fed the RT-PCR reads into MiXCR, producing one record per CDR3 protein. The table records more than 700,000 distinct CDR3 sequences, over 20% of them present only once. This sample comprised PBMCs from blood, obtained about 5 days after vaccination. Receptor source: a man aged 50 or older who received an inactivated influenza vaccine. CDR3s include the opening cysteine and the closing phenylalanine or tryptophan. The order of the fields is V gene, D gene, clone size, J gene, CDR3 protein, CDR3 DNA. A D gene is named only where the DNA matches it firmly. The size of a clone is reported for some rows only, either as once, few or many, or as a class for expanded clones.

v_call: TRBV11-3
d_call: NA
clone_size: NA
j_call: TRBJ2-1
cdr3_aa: CASSIYTQGFHNEQFF
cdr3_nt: TGTGCCAGCAGCATATACACACAGGGATTCCACAATGAGCAGTTCTTC

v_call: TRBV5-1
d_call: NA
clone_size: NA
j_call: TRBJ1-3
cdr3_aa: CASSPQEVSGNTIYF
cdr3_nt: TGCGCCAGCAGCCCCCAGGAAGTCTCTGGAAACACCATATATTTT

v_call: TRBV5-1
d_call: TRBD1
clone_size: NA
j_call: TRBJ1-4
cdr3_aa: CASSSTGYNEKLFF
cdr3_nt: TGCGCCAGCAGCTCGACAGGGTATAATGAAAAACTGTTTTTT

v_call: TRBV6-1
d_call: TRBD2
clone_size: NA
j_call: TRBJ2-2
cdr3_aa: CASSPLAGGEIGELFF
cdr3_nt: TGTGCCAGCAGCCCACTAGCGGGAGGAGAAATCGGGGAGCTGTTTTTT

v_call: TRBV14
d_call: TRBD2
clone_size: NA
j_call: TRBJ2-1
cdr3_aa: CASSQLAGEGGEQFF
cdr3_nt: TGTGCCAGCAGCCAACTAGCGGGAGAGGGGGGTGAGCAGTTCTTC

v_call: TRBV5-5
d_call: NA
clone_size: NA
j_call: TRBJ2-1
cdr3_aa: CASSRGAGVPYNEQFF
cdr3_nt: TGTGCCAGCAGCCGGGGGGCAGGGGTTCCCTACAATGAGCAGTTCTTC

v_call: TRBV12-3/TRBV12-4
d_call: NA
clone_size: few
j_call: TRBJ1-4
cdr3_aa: CASSRGRAVEKLFF
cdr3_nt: TGTGCCAGCAGCCGGGGACGGGCAGTAGAAAAACTGTTTTTT

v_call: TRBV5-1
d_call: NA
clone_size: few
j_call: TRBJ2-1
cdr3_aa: CASSYRDRLGGNEQFF
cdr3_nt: TGCGCCAGCAGCTACCGGGACAGACTAGGGGGCAATGAGCAGTTCTTC

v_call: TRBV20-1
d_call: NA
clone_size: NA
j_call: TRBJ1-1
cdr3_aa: CSARDYRAAEAFF
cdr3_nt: TGCAGTGCTAGAGATTATAGGGCCGCTGAAGCTTTCTTT

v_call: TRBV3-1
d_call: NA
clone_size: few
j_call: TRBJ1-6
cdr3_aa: CASSQGGRGNSPLHF
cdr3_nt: TGTGCCAGCAGCCAGGGGGGAAGAGGCAACTCACCCCTCCACTTT

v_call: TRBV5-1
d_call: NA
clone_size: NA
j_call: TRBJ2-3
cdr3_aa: CASSLASRTPNTDTQYF
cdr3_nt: TGCGCCAGCAGCTTGGCCAGTCGGACTCCAAACACAGATACGCAGTATTTT

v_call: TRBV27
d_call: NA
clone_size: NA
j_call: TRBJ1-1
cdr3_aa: CASSFLPKLEAFF
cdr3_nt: TGTGCCAGCAGTTTTCTCCCTAAACTTGAAGCTTTCTTT

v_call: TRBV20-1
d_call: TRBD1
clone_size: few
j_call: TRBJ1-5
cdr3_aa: CSARSRTGGQPQHF
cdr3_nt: TGCAGTGCTAGGTCTCGGACAGGCGGTCAGCCCCAGCATTTT

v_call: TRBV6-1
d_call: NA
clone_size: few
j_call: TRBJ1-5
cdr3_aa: CASSRTTSNQPQHF
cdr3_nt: TGTGCCAGCAGCCGTACAACTAGCAATCAGCCCCAGCATTTT

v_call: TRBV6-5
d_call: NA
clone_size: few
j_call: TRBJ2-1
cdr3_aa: CASSYGDNEQFF
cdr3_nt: TGTGCCAGCAGTTACGGGGACAATGAGCAGTTCTTC

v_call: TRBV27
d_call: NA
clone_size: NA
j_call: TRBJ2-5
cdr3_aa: CASSPTFNGETQYF
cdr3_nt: TGTGCCAGCAGTCCTACCTTTAACGGGGAGACCCAGTACTTC

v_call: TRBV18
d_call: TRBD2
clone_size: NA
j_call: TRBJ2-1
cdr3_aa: CASSPLRTSSDEQFF
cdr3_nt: TGTGCCAGCTCACCATTGAGGACTAGCAGTGATGAGCAGTTCTTC

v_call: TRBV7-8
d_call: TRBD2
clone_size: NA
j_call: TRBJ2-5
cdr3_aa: CASSLVDGREF
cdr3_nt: TGTGCCAGCAGCTTAGTGGACGGGCGGGAGTTC

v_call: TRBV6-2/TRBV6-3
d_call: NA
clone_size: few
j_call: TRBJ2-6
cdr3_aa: CASRDRSGANVLTF
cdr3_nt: TGTGCCAGCAGGGACAGATCTGGGGCCAACGTCCTGACTTTC

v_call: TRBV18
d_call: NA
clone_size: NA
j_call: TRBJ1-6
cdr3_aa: CASSQGPGIGSPLHF
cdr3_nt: TGTGCCAGCTCACAGGGGCCGGGAATCGGTTCACCCCTCCACTTT

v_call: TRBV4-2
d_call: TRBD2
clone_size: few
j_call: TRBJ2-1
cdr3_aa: CASSQWTSGLSSYNEQFF
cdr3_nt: TGTGCCAGCAGCCAATGGACTAGCGGTTTAAGCTCCTACAATGAGCAGTTCTTC

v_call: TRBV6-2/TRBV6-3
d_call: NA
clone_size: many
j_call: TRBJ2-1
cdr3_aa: CASSYSGYNEQFF
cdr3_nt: TGTGCCAGCAGTTACTCAGGGTACAATGAGCAGTTCTTC

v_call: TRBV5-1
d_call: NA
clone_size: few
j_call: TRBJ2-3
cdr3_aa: CASSVTSPDTQYF
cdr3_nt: TGCGCCAGCAGCGTGACAAGTCCGGATACGCAGTATTTT

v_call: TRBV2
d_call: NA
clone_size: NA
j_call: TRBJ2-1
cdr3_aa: CASSLITGEQFF
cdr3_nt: TGTGCCAGCAGCCTCATTACGGGTGAGCAGTTCTTC

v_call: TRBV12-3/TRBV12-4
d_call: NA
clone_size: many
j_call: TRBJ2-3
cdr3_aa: CASTSTGTVSTDTQYF
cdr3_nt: TGTGCCAGCACCTCGACCGGGACCGTCAGCACAGATACGCAGTATTTT

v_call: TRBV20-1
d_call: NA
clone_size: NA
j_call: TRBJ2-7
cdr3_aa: CSARTTDSVIYEQYF
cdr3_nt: TGCAGTGCTAGGACCACGGACAGTGTGATCTACGAGCAGTACTTC

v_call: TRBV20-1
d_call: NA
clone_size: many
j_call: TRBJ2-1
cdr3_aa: CSARDGRSSYNEQFF
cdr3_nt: TGCAGTGCTAGAGATGGGCGGAGCTCCTACAATGAGCAGTTCTTC

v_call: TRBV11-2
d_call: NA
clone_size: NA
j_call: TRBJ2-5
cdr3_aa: CASSPRGSGRMSRETQYF
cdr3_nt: TGTGCCAGCTCTCCCAGGGGGAGCGGGAGAATGTCTAGGGAGACCCAGTACTTC